Shown below are 11 T cell receptor beta chains from a single sample sequenced in a study of T-cell memory formation after mild COVID-19. TCRdb recomputed calls from the 5' RACE reads with MiXCR, one row per CDR3 protein. The table includes 200,000 to 250,000 distinct CDR3 sequences, 9.5% detected once. Sequencing was performed on PBMCs or a T cell subset sorted from them (not recorded which). The receptor set was obtained from a man between 18 and 29 years old who had mild COVID-19 (a few samples of this study predate the infection). Cell type and time point are not known.

This clonotype has ten or more counts. CDR3 bases: TGTGCCAGCAGTTTAAGACCGGGGGGTTTGGACGAGCAGTACTTC. Its translation is CASSLRPGGLDEQYF. The V and J genes are TRBV27 and TRBJ2-7; 7 positions match TRBD2. Germline CDR1 is MNHEY and CDR2 is SMNVEV (reference sequence). The CDR3 totals 15 residues. Losses at the gene ends were 2 bases for V and 5 bases for J; bases not matched to a gene: 9.

V gene TRBV7-2 combines with J gene TRBJ2-5; perhaps TRBD1 as D (9 bases). V lost 11 bases and J 5 bases, leaving 30 bases between the germline ends. Germline V gene data show CDR1 as SGHTA and CDR2 as FQGNSA. This CDR3 spans 17 amino acids. The CDR3 DNA follows: TGTGCCCCCGGGACAGGGCCTGAGCGGGGGAGTGGGGAGACCCAGTACTTC. As protein: CAPGTGPERGSGETQYF.

This clonotype showed up just a few times. J is TRBJ1-4 and V is TRBV30, with D tentatively TRBD1 (6 bases). Per germline, CDR1 GTSNPN and CDR2 SVGIG (reference sequence). Trimming removed 1 base from V and 5 bases from J, with 14 bases in between. CDR3 length: 15 amino acids. The CDR3 protein is CAWSDGGGPNEKLFF. DNA of the CDR3: TGTGCCTGGAGTGACGGCGGGGGCCCGAATGAAAAACTGTTTTTT.

The CDR3 DNA reads TGTGCCACCCTCCGGGACACCCTTGGCTACAATGAGCAGTTCTTC. Amino acid sequence: CATLRDTLGYNEQFF. This chain connects TRBV25-1 to TRBJ2-1; weak D call: TRBD1 (6 bases). Germline CDR1 MGHDK, CDR2 SYGVNS. CDR3 length equals 15 residues. V was clipped by 10 bases and J by 3 bases, with 19 bases between them. The complete variable domain, with remaining parts taken from reference TRBV25-1 and TRBJ2-1, reads EADIYQTPRYLVIGTGKKITLECSQTMGHDKMYWYQQDPGMELHLIHYSYGVNSTEKGDLSSESTVSRIRTEHFPLTLESARPSHTSQYLCATLRDTLGYNEQFFGPGTRLTVL.

This chain joins TRBV6-2 or TRBV6-3 and TRBJ1-5; TRBD1 might be the D (6 bases). V gave up 6 bases and J gave up 5 bases, with 14 bases separating them. Germline V lookup: CDR1 MNHEY, CDR2 SVGEGT. This CDR3 comprises 14 residues. The CDR3 is CASRETGYHQPQHF. The CDR3 DNA is TGTGCCAGCAGGGAAACAGGGTACCATCAGCCCCAGCATTTT.

This clonotype has a single count. V and J are TRBV30 and TRBJ1-2; 7 positions match TRBD1. CDR3 size: 14 residues. Germline-derived CDR1 and CDR2 are GTSNPN and SVGIG (reference sequence). V was pared by 1 base and J by 2 bases, with 4 bases of the junction left unmatched. The CDR3 region has the DNA TGTGCCTGGAGTGGAAACAGGGGCAACTATGGCTACACCTTC. Translated: CAWSGNRGNYGYTF.

The chain carries TRBV2 and TRBJ2-2, with TRBD1 identical over 7 bases. Trimming removed 5 bases from V and 6 bases from J; junction bases left unmatched: 3. Germline V CDR1 and CDR2: SNHLY, FYNNEI. The CDR3 extends over 13 amino acids. The CDR3 protein is CASSPTGAGELFF. The CDR3, as DNA: TGTGCCAGCAGTCCCACAGGGGCCGGGGAGCTGTTTTTT.

In its sample, this clonotype was seen many times. The CDR3 sequence is CASSFGGRETQYF. CDR3 nucleotide sequence: TGCGCCAGCAGCTTTGGAGGGAGGGAGACCCAGTACTTC. This chain connects TRBV5-1 to TRBJ2-5; D is possibly TRBD2 (6 bases). Looked up from germline, CDR1 is SGHRS and CDR2 is YFSETQ. The V end was cut by 2 bases, the J end by 5 bases, with 10 bases between. The CDR3 is 13 amino acids. The variable domain in full, completed from reference TRBV5-1 and TRBJ2-5, reads KAGVTQTPRYLIKTRGQQVTLSCSPISGHRSVSWYQQTPGQGLQFLFEYFSETQRNKGNFPGRFSGRQFSNSRSEMNVSTLELGDSALYLCASSFGGRETQYFGPGTRLLVL.

In this sample, this clonotype turned up a few times. V is TRBV3-1 and J is TRBJ1-6; no definite D call. The CDR3 runs 14 residues. The V and J ends lost 4 bases and 2 bases respectively, with 6 bases between them. The germline CDR1 and CDR2 sequences are LGHDT and YNNKEL (reference sequence). The CDR3, as DNA: TGTGCCAGCAGCCGGACGGCCTATAATTCACCCCTCCACTTT. This encodes CASSRTAYNSPLHF.

This chain links TRBV7-8 with TRBJ1-2; no definite D call. From germline, CDR1 is SGHVS and CDR2 FQNEAQ. The CDR3 is 13 amino acids. The V gene lost 1 base and the J gene lost 6 bases, with 9 bases spanning the gap. The CDR3 DNA reads as TGTGCCAGCAGCTTAGGGCCAGAGAATGGCTACACCTTC. Its protein product is CASSLGPENGYTF.

The V call is TRBV7-2, the J call TRBJ2-7; weak D call: TRBD1 (6 bases). The V and J ends lost 1 base and 3 bases respectively, with 13 bases between them. The CDR3 is 15 amino acids. CDR1 is SGHTA and CDR2 is FQGNSA in the germline V gene. The CDR3, as DNA: TGTGCCAGCAGCTTAGTCGCGACAGGACTCTACGAGCAGTACTTC. This codes for CASSLVATGLYEQYF.